This entry lists 2 T cell receptor beta chains sequenced from one sample in a study of T-cell memory formation after mild COVID-19. TCRdb re-called the 5' RACE reads with MiXCR, one entry per CDR3 protein. There are 400,000 to 450,000 distinct CDR3 sequences in the sample; roughly 18% occur only once, and 20% to 25% lies in the top ten. Sequences were obtained from PBMCs or a T cell subset sorted from them (not recorded which). These receptors were collected from a young man who had mild COVID-19 (a few samples of this study predate the infection). Cell type and time point are not known.

This clonotype has ten or more counts. This sequence joins TRBV6-5 and TRBJ1-2; possibly TRBD1 for D (5 bases). V was shortened by 7 bases and J by 5 bases, with 17 bases between the two germline ends. Germline V gene data show CDR1 as MNHEY and CDR2 as SVGAGI. This CDR3 has 14 residues. In DNA form, the CDR3 reads TGTGCCAGCACCCCTGGGACGGAGGCGTATGGCTACACCTTC. As protein: CASTPGTEAYGYTF.

The J gene is TRBJ1-2, the V gene TRBV7-9; D remains ambiguous. The CDR3 runs to 13 residues. V dropped 1 base and J dropped 7 bases, with 10 bases sitting between them. CDR1 and CDR2 from the germline V gene are SEHNR and FQNEAQ (reference sequence). CDR3 nucleotides: TGTGCCAGCAGCTTAGAGTTTCGGGGTGGCTACACCTTC. Translated: CASSLEFRGGYTF.